This T cell receptor (beta chain) is from a study of OX40 agonist ivuxolimab in advanced cancers. Across the study: Intravenous ivuxolimab was administered to patients every 2 weeks at 0.01 to 10 mg/kg.

Of note for this clone: The antigen is not known.

Study-level points and caveats: Near-lowest levels of clonal expansion characterized partial responders at 0.1-3.0 mg/kg.

This CDR3 region has 14 residues. The germline V and J ends were trimmed by 8 bases and 5 bases, with 19 bases remaining between them. The V gene's germline CDR1 is SQVTM and CDR2 ANQGSEA. Only in-frame clones appear in the TCRdb table, and some are missing; sequencing was by immunoSEQ multiplex PCR. This table has 70,000 to 95,000 clones, around 88% appearing once. The V call is TRBV29-1, the J call TRBJ2-1; a weak D match, TRBD2 (7 bases). This clonotype was sampled from an adult with an advanced solid tumor such as melanoma, head and neck, liver or kidney cancer. The sequencing here drew on CD4+ or CD8+ T cells sorted from blood, taken in a trial of the OX40 agonist ivuxolimab. The CDR3 sequence is CSTDHGGRNNEQFF. The CDR3 nucleotides read TGCAGCACCGACCACGGGGGGCGAAACAATGAGCAGTTCTTC.